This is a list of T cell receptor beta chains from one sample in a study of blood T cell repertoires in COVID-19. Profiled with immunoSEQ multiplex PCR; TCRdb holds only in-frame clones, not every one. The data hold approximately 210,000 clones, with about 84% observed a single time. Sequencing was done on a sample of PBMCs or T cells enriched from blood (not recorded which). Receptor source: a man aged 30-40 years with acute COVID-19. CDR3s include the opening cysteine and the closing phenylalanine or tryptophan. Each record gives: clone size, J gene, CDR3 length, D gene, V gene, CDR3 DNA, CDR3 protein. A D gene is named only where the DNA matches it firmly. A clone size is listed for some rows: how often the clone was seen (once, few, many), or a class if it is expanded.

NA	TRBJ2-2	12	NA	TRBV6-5	TGTGCCAGCAGTTTCAGGGTAGGGGAGCTGTTTTTT	CASSFRVGELFF
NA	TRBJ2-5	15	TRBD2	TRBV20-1	TGCAGTGCTAGTAGGCCAGCGGGGGTGGAAGAGACCCAGTACTTC	CSASRPAGVEETQYF
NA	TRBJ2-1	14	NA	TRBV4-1	TGCGCCAGCAGCCAAGTGTCCGAGGACAATGAGCAGTTCTTC	CASSQVSEDNEQFF
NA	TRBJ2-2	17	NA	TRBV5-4	TGTGCCAGCAGCTGGACCGCCGGAGGGGGCACCACCGGGGAGCTGTTTTTT	CASSWTAGGGTTGELFF
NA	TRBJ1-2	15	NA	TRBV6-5	TGTGCCAGCAGTTACCGGGGGTCAGCTAACTATGGCTACACCTTC	CASSYRGSANYGYTF
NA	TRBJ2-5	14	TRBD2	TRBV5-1	TGCGCCAGCAGCGGCGGGGGGCAGGGGGAGACCCAGTACTTC	CASSGGGQGETQYF
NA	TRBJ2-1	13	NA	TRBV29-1	TGCAGCGGGCAACGGGACATGGGCAATGAGCAGTTCTTC	CSGQRDMGNEQFF
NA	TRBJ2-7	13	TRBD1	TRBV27	TGTGCCAGCAGGGGACAGGGGGCTAAAGAGCAGTACTTC	CASRGQGAKEQYF
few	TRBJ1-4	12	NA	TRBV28	TGTGCCAGCAAATCAGGGAATGAAAAACTGTTTTTT	CASKSGNEKLFF
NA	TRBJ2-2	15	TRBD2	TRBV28	TGTGCCAGCAGTTCACTAGCGGGGGGGCTCGGGGAGCTGTTTTTT	CASSSLAGGLGELFF
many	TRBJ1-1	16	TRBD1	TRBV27	TGTGCCAGCAATAAAATGGACAGGGTAGGAGGCACTGAAGCTTTCTTT	CASNKMDRVGGTEAFF
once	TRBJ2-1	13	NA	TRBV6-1	TGTGCCAGCAGTGAGCGGGGATACAATGAGCAGTTCTTC	CASSERGYNEQFF
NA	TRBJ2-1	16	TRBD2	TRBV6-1	TGTGCCAGCAGTGAACGGGAACTAGCGGGGCACAATGAGCAGTTCTTC	CASSERELAGHNEQFF
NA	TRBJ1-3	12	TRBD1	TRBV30	TGTGCCTGGGGACAGGGAGGAAACACCATATATTTT	CAWGQGGNTIYF
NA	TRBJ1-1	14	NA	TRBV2	TGTGCCAGCGGGGCCGGGACAATGAACACTGAAGCTTTCTTT	CASGAGTMNTEAFF
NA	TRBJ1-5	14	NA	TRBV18	TGTGCCAGCTCACCAATGCCAGGGGAAATGGCCCAGCATTTT	CASSPMPGEMAQHF
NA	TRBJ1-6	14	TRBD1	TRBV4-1	TGCGCCAGCAGCCAAGGGGACAGGTTTTCACCCCTCCACTTT	CASSQGDRFSPLHF
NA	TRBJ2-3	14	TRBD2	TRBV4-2	TGTGCCAGCAGGGGGACTAGTCCCACAGATACGCAGTATTTT	CASRGTSPTDTQYF
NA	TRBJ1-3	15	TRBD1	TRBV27	TGTGCCAGCAGTTTAGGGGCAGGGGGCGGAAACACCATATATTTT	CASSLGAGGGNTIYF
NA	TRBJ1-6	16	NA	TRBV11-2	TGTGCCAGCAGCTTAGATAGCCAGGGCTATAATTCACCCCTCCACTTT	CASSLDSQGYNSPLHF